The 22 T cell receptor beta chains given below trace back to one sample, sequenced in a study of beta chain features in type 1 diabetes. All of the isolated RNA was reverse transcribed, so expressed TCRB transcripts were sequenced. The table came from immunoSEQ multiplex PCR; TCRdb's copy has only in-frame clones and leaves some out. The table records 680,000 or so clones, around 15% of them present only once. Whole-study findings and limits: There was a moderate but significant shortening of TCRB CDR3s in all four CD4+ subsets of Type 1 diabetes patients.

Antigens of these TCRs are unknown. Sequencing was done on a sample of naive CD4+ T cells from blood. These receptors all stem from a man aged 18 to 29 with type 1 diabetes.

J is TRBJ2-7 and V is TRBV6-5, with 10 positions matching TRBD1. J was trimmed by 5 bases and V by 7 bases; bases with no gene match: 2. This CDR3 has 12 residues. The germline CDR1 and CDR2 sequences are MNHEY and SVGAGI. CDR3 in DNA: TGTGCCAGCAAGGACAGGGGGGACGAGCAGTACTTC. The encoded protein is CASKDRGDEQYF.

The chain couples TRBV7-8 to TRBJ2-3; maybe TRBD1 (6 bases). CDR3 size: 18 residues. Germline V CDR1 and CDR2: SGHVS, FQNEAQ. The V end lost 1 base, the J end lost 6 bases, and 23 bases lay between the germline ends. The CDR3 protein is CASSLGYSITGLGDTQYF. Here the CDR3 DNA reads TGTGCCAGCAGCTTAGGCTATAGCATCACAGGGCTGGGGGATACGCAGTATTTT.

The chain couples TRBV18 to TRBJ1-1, with a tentative D call TRBD1 (5 bases). V lost 2 bases, J lost 4 bases, and 14 bases lay in between. This CDR3 is built from 15 residues. Germline lookup yields CDR1 KGHSH and CDR2 LQKENI. The CDR3: CASSPRTLEPTEAFF. CDR3 bases: TGTGCCAGCTCACCAAGGACACTCGAACCCACTGAAGCTTTCTTT.

This clone was seen a few times. The chain employs TRBV28 and TRBJ2-2; D is ambiguous. The germline V gene has CDR1 MDHEN and CDR2 SYDVKM. This CDR3 region has 15 residues. V was shortened by 2 bases and J by 0 bases, with 7 bases between the two germline ends. CDR3 nucleotide sequence: TGTGCCAGCAGTTTACGTAGCCCGAACACCGGGGAGCTGTTTTTT. This codes for CASSLRSPNTGELFF.

CDR3 loop: CAISEGKDGEQFF. DNA for the CDR3: TGTGCCATCAGTGAAGGAAAGGACGGTGAGCAGTTCTTC. The chain links TRBV10-3 to TRBJ2-1; no clear D. This CDR3 has 13 residues. Germline values: CDR1 ENHRY, CDR2 SYGVKD. V shed 3 bases and J shed 9 bases, with 12 bases lying between them.

This chain connects TRBV25-1 to TRBJ2-3, with TRBD1 identical over 9 bases. This CDR3 comprises 16 residues. V dropped 2 bases and J dropped 4; count of bases not matched to a gene: 7. Germline CDR1 reads MGHDK; CDR2 reads SYGVNS. The chain's CDR3 is CASSEPGQGIPDTQYF. Written as DNA, the CDR3 is TGTGCCAGCAGTGAACCGGGACAGGGAATTCCAGATACGCAGTATTTT. The full variable domain, rest sourced from reference TRBV25-1 and TRBJ2-3, is EADIYQTPRYLVIGTGKKITLECSQTMGHDKMYWYQQDPGMELHLIHYSYGVNSTEKGDLSSESTVSRIRTEHFPLTLESARPSHTSQYLCASSEPGQGIPDTQYFGPGTRLTVL.

A few counts support this clone. This chain links TRBV7-8 with TRBJ2-4; weak D call: TRBD2 (5 bases). The CDR3 runs to 14 residues. V was clipped by 0 bases and J by 9 bases, with 12 bases between them. CDR1 is SGHVS, CDR2 FQNEAQ, per germline. Here the CDR3 DNA reads TGTGCCAGCAGCTTAGCGTCGGATGGAGGCATTCAGTACTTC. This gives the protein CASSLASDGGIQYF.

The chain links TRBV30 to TRBJ2-2; the match to TRBD2 covers 8 bases. The V and J ends lost 4 bases and 5 bases, in that order; junction bases with no gene match: 9. This CDR3 has 15 residues. Germline V gene data show CDR1 as GTSNPN and CDR2 as SVGIG (reference sequence). DNA for the CDR3: TGTGCCTGGATGAACGCCCCGGGGGGGACCGGGGAGCTGTTTTTT. Protein sequence: CAWMNAPGGTGELFF.

There are a few counts of this clone. This chain connects TRBV7-2 to TRBJ1-3; D unresolved. V was trimmed by 3 bases and J by 2 bases, leaving 8 bases between them. This CDR3 is 14 amino acids long. CDR1 and CDR2 (germline): SGHTA, FQGNSA. For the CDR3, the DNA is TGTGCCAGCAGCTTTGCAGAAACTGGAAACACCATATATTTT. Translation gives CASSFAETGNTIYF.

CDR3 amino acids: CASSQVDRGGQGNQPQHF. For the CDR3, the DNA is TGTGCCAGCAGCCAAGTTGACAGGGGCGGACAGGGCAATCAGCCCCAGCATTTT. The chain links TRBV4-2 to TRBJ1-5; TRBD1 matches at 8 bases. This CDR3 comprises 18 residues. The germline V gene has CDR1 LGHNA and CDR2 YNFKEQ. Unmatched junction bases numbered 10, after V lost 1 base and J lost 2 bases.

The sample holds a few counts of this clone. The rearrangement links TRBV27 to TRBJ1-6; 7 bases match TRBD1. This CDR3 contains 14 residues. The germline gives CDR1 MNHEY, CDR2 SMNVEV (reference sequence). V gave up 7 bases and J gave up 13 bases; unmatched junction bases: 13. CDR3 residues: CASTETGLLRPLHF. CDR3 nucleotide sequence: TGTGCCAGCACCGAGACAGGGCTATTACGGCCCCTCCACTTT.

The V gene is TRBV25-1, the J gene TRBJ1-3; 8 positions agree with TRBD1. V trimming: 6 bases; J trimming: 4 bases; junction bases outside the gene matches: 5. The CDR3 is 14 residues long. Germline lookup yields CDR1 MGHDK and CDR2 SYGVNS. The CDR3 sequence: CASSGRGPGNTIYF. In nucleotides, the CDR3 is TGTGCCAGCAGCGGCAGGGGGCCAGGAAACACCATATATTTT.

This chain connects TRBV13 to TRBJ2-1; 12 nucleotides agree with TRBD2. Trimming removed 4 bases from V and 6 bases from J; junction bases left unmatched: 13. The CDR3 length is 18 residues. Germline assignment: CDR1 PRHDT and CDR2 FYEKMQ (reference sequence). The CDR3 DNA follows: TGTGCCAGCAGCTCGTCCCGGTGGACTAGCGGGGAGCGCAATGAGCAGTTCTTC. Its translation is CASSSSRWTSGERNEQFF.

This clone was counted between two and nine times. The CDR3 coding sequence is TGCAGCGTTGGAGGGACACTCTCCTACGAGCAGTACTTC. This encodes CSVGGTLSYEQYF. The chain employs TRBV29-1 and TRBJ2-7, with D maybe TRBD1 (6 bases). Trimming pared 4 bases from V and 0 bases from J, leaving 10 bases between. The germline gives CDR1 SQVTM, CDR2 ANQGSEA. The CDR3 is 13 amino acids.

This clone has just a few counts. This chain connects TRBV29-1 to TRBJ2-5, with D perhaps TRBD1 or TRBD2 (5 bases each). CDR3 length: 12 amino acids. CDR1 and CDR2 (germline): SQVTM, ANQGSEA. V lost 7 bases to trimming and J lost 1 base, with 10 bases between them. The CDR3 is CSARDGQETQYF. The CDR3 DNA sequence: TGCAGCGCTCGGGACGGCCAAGAGACCCAGTACTTC.

This clone showed up just a few times. This sequence joins TRBV4-1 and TRBJ1-1; perhaps TRBD1 as D (5 bases). Per the germline V gene, CDR1 is MGHRA and CDR2 is YSYEKL. The CDR3 is made up of 15 amino acids. Trimming pared 0 bases from V and 3 bases from J, leaving 11 bases between. CDR3 coding DNA: TGCGCCAGCAGCCAAGATGGGGGGGATTACACTGAAGCTTTCTTT. Translated: CASSQDGGDYTEAFF.

This clone was recorded a few times. The chain recombines TRBV6-6 with TRBJ2-2; D unresolved. Germline CDR1 is MNHNY and CDR2 is SVGAGI (reference sequence). Trimming stripped 10 bases from V and 7 bases from J, with 19 bases between. The CDR3 covers 14 residues. CDR3 nucleotide sequence: TGTGCCACCACACCCGCCTGGGAAGGCGGGGAGCTGTTTTTT. Protein: CATTPAWEGGELFF.

This chain links TRBV4-1 with TRBJ2-7; D perhaps matches TRBD2 (6 bases). The V end was cut by 0 bases, the J end by 6 bases, with 9 bases between. CDR1 and CDR2 (germline): MGHRA, YSYEKL. The CDR3 totals 13 residues. The CDR3 sequence: CASSQDWGVEQYF. The CDR3 DNA reads as TGCGCCAGCAGCCAAGATTGGGGGGTCGAGCAGTACTTC.

This clone has a handful of counts. V and J are TRBV15 and TRBJ2-6; maybe TRBD2 (6 bases). Per the germline V gene, CDR1 is LNHNV and CDR2 is YYDKDF (reference sequence). Trimming shortened V by 5 bases and J by 0 bases, and 8 bases separated the two germline ends. The CDR3 has 15 amino acids. The CDR3 coding sequence is TGTGCCACCAGCCTAGCGTACTCTGGGGCCAACGTCCTGACTTTC. This sequence encodes CATSLAYSGANVLTF.

This clone was seen more than once but under ten times. This chain links TRBV10-3 with TRBJ1-6; D gene ambiguous. The V end lost 3 bases, the J end lost 8 bases, and 5 bases lay between the germline ends. CDR1 and CDR2 (germline): ENHRY, SYGVKD. The length of the CDR3 is 12 residues. CDR3 residues: CAISEIDSPLHF. The CDR3 bases are TGTGCCATCAGTGAAATAGATTCACCCCTCCACTTT.

The genes are TRBV18 and TRBJ2-5; D may be TRBD1 or TRBD2 (5 bases each). Trimming took 3 bases from V and 5 from J, leaving 10 bases between them. The length of the CDR3 is 13 residues. CDR1 and CDR2 (germline): KGHSH, LQKENI. Written as DNA, the CDR3 is TGTGCCAGCTCACCTAGGGACGGGGAGACCCAGTACTTC. Encoded protein: CASSPRDGETQYF. The full variable domain, completed using reference TRBV18 and TRBJ2-5, is NAGVMQNPRHLVRRRGQEARLRCSPMKGHSHVYWYRQLPEEGLKFMVYLQKENIIDESGMPKERFSAEFPKEGPSILRIQQVVRGDSAAYFCASSPRDGETQYFGPGTRLLVL.

The rearrangement uses TRBV18 and TRBJ2-6; 7 positions match TRBD1. J was trimmed by 2 bases and V by 3 bases; bases with no gene match: 7. In germline, CDR1 is KGHSH, CDR2 LQKENI. The CDR3 runs to 17 residues. The CDR3 here is CASSPREGAAGANVLTF. In nucleotides, the CDR3 is TGTGCCAGCTCACCCCGAGAGGGGGCAGCTGGGGCCAACGTCCTGACTTTC.